These 15 T cell receptor beta chains originate from one sample sequenced in a study of CD8 T cells in ankylosing spondylitis. Study observations and caveats: Made up of about eight highly homologous variants, a TCR beta motif appeared characteristic of ankylosing spondylitis blood.

No antigen has been identified for these receptors. From the 5' RACE reads, TCRdb called clonotypes with MiXCR, one entry per CDR3 protein. This table holds fewer than 550,000 distinct CDR3 sequences, about 5.2% found once. The sequencing input was blood, either unsorted or a sorted T cell fraction (not recorded which). The receptors were sampled from a male donor with ankylosing spondylitis.

This clonotype occurred a few times. V gene TRBV20-1 combines with J gene TRBJ1-2; no reliable D call. V lost 0 bases to trimming and J lost 2 bases, with 7 bases between them. This CDR3 contains 13 residues. Germline CDR1 DFQATT, CDR2 SNEGSKA (reference sequence). CDR3 bases: TGCAGTGCTAGAGATGAGGGAAACTATGGCTACACCTTC. Translating it yields CSARDEGNYGYTF.

This clonotype was detected many times. V is TRBV19 and J is TRBJ2-1; tentative D call: TRBD1 (6 bases). Germline-derived CDR1 and CDR2 are LNHDA and SQIVND (reference sequence). This CDR3 is built from 13 residues. With 6 bases removed from V and 2 bases from J, the gap between germline ends came to 8 bases. The CDR3 region is CASRDSTYNEQFF. The CDR3, as DNA: TGTGCCAGTAGGGACAGTACCTACAATGAGCAGTTCTTC. Drawing the rest from reference TRBV19 and TRBJ2-1, the complete variable domain is DGGITQSPKYLFRKEGQNVTLSCEQNLNHDAMYWYRQDPGQGLRLIYYSQIVNDFQKGDIAEGYSVSREKKESFPLTVTSAQKNPTAFYLCASRDSTYNEQFFGPGTRLTVL.

This clonotype was seen at least ten times. This chain links TRBV30 with TRBJ2-1, with D possibly TRBD2 on 6 matching bases. The CDR3 runs 14 residues. Per the germline V gene, CDR1 is GTSNPN and CDR2 is SVGIG (reference sequence). Trimming stripped 1 base from V and 3 bases from J, with 10 bases between. The DNA of the CDR3 is TGTGCCTGGAGTGGGGACTTGGGCTACAATGAGCAGTTCTTC. As protein: CAWSGDLGYNEQFF.

This clonotype has a count of ten or more. The rearrangement links TRBV6-1 to TRBJ1-4, with D tentatively TRBD1 (5 bases). The CDR3 consists of 14 residues. Germline-derived CDR1 and CDR2 are MNHNS and SASEGT. Trimming cost V 8 bases and J 8 bases, with 18 bases left between them. DNA of the CDR3: TGTGCCAGCGGAATTCAGGGAGTCCGAGAAAAACTGTTTTTT. Protein sequence: CASGIQGVREKLFF.

At least ten counts were recorded for this clonotype. The gene calls are TRBV29-1 and TRBJ2-7; TRBD1 aligns across 9 bases. The junction had 6 bases not matched to a gene; V was cut back by 4 bases and J by 2 bases. Germline values: CDR1 SQVTM, CDR2 ANQGSEA. CDR3 length: 14 residues. CDR3 coding DNA: TGCAGCGTTGTCGGGACAGGGAGGGCCTACGAGCAGTACTTC. The encoded protein is CSVVGTGRAYEQYF.

This clonotype was seen at least ten times. V and J are TRBV7-2 and TRBJ1-2; D unresolved. V lost 2 bases, J lost 0 bases, and 10 bases lay in between. This CDR3 has 15 residues. Germline-derived CDR1 and CDR2 are SGHTA and FQGNSA. The CDR3 nucleotides are TGTGCCAGCAGCTTACTCAGCCCACCTAACTATGGCTACACCTTC. Translation gives CASSLLSPPNYGYTF.

This clonotype was detected many times. The rearrangement uses TRBV20-1 and TRBJ2-7; D call uncertain. CDR1 is DFQATT, CDR2 SNEGSKA, per germline (reference sequence). CDR3 size: 15 residues. Trimming stripped 0 bases from V and 1 base from J, with 13 bases between. The CDR3 DNA sequence: TGCAGTGCTAGAGATTTTAAAACTATATCCTACGAGCAGTACTTC. Residues: CSARDFKTISYEQYF.

There are a few counts of this clonotype. The chain joins TRBV5-8 to TRBJ1-1; D call uncertain. Trimming pared 0 bases from V and 12 bases from J, leaving 15 bases between. The CDR3 runs 13 residues. The germline V gene encodes CDR1 SGHTS and CDR2 YDEGEE. In DNA, the CDR3 is TGTGCCAGCAGCTTGGCCCGGGGTGCGAGAACTTTCTTT. This encodes CASSLARGARTFF.

This clonotype was observed at least ten times. V usage is TRBV7-2 and J usage is TRBJ2-3; TRBD1 matches at 7 bases. The CDR3 runs 13 residues. Germline loops: CDR1 SGHTA, CDR2 FQGNSA. Trimming removed 5 bases from V and 9 bases from J; junction bases left unmatched: 8. The DNA for the CDR3 is TGTGCCAGCAGCGCCAACAGGGGCGAAACGCAGTATTTT. It translates to CASSANRGETQYF. Variable domain in full (rest from reference TRBV7-2 and TRBJ2-3): GAGVSQSPSNKVTEKGKDVELRCDPISGHTALYWYRQSLGQGLEFLIYFQGNSAPDKSGLPSDRFSAERTGGSVSTLTIQRTQQEDSAVYLCASSANRGETQYFGPGTRLTVL.

This clonotype was counted many times. V usage is TRBV18 and J usage is TRBJ2-3; D gene uncertain. V lost 2 bases and J 0 bases, leaving 9 bases between the germline ends. Germline CDR1 is KGHSH and CDR2 is LQKENI. This CDR3 is 15 amino acids long. The CDR3 region is CASSPTGLSTDTQYF. DNA of the CDR3: TGTGCCAGCTCACCAACGGGCCTGAGCACAGATACGCAGTATTTT.

This clonotype has at least ten counts. The chain employs TRBV27 and TRBJ1-1; TRBD1 is a possible D gene (5 bases). This CDR3 contains 16 residues. The V gene's germline CDR1 is MNHEY and CDR2 SMNVEV (reference sequence). V lost 5 bases to trimming and J lost 0 bases, with 16 bases between them. The CDR3 DNA reads TGTGCCAGCAGTCCCTTGGGGGATGTCGTGAACACTGAAGCTTTCTTT. Its translation is CASSPLGDVVNTEAFF.

Many counts were recorded for this clonotype. The chain carries TRBV6-1 and TRBJ1-2, with D perhaps matching TRBD1 (5 bases). The V gene lost 5 bases and the J gene lost 4 bases, with 20 bases spanning the gap. The CDR3 has 16 residues. Germline V gives CDR1 MNHNS, CDR2 SASEGT. This chain's CDR3 is CASSPGLRPTGYGYTF. DNA of the CDR3: TGTGCCAGCAGTCCAGGGTTGCGACCAACTGGCTATGGCTACACCTTC.

This clonotype was counted many times. V gene TRBV29-1 combines with J gene TRBJ2-5, with D possibly called TRBD1 or TRBD2 (6 bases each). CDR3 length: 17 residues. CDR1 is SQVTM and CDR2 is ANQGSEA in the germline V gene. Trimming left V 4 bases short and J 0 bases short, with 21 bases between. The CDR3 DNA follows: TGCAGCGTTGGGGGGGCTTTGCACTTTAAGTACCAAGAGACCCAGTACTTC. As protein: CSVGGALHFKYQETQYF.

The sample holds many counts of this clonotype. The chain joins TRBV7-8 to TRBJ1-1, with D possibly being TRBD1 (6 bases). The germline V gene encodes CDR1 SGHVS and CDR2 FQNEAQ. The CDR3 sequence is 15 residues long. Trimming stripped 0 bases from V and 4 bases from J, with 12 bases between. CDR3 amino acids: CASSLAGGAVTEAFF. For the CDR3, the DNA is TGTGCCAGCAGCTTAGCTGGGGGGGCGGTCACTGAAGCTTTCTTT.

V gene TRBV7-9 combines with J gene TRBJ2-5, with D tentatively TRBD1 (6 bases). From germline, CDR1 is SEHNR and CDR2 FQNEAQ (reference sequence). V lost 4 bases to trimming and J lost 4 bases, with 13 bases between them. CDR3 length equals 14 residues. CDR3 loop: CASSSTGTRETQYF. CDR3 nucleotides: TGTGCCAGCAGCTCAACCGGGACAAGAGAGACCCAGTACTTC.